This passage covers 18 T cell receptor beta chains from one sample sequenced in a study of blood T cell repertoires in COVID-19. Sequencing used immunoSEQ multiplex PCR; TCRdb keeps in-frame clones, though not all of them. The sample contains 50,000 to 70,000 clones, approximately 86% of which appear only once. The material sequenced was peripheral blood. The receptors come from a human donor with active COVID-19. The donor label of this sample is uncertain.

Written as DNA, the CDR3 is TGTGCCAGCAGCTATAAACAGGGGGCGCTGAACTATGGCTACACCTTC. The encoded protein is CASSYKQGALNYGYTF. The chain couples TRBV7-2 to TRBJ1-2, with TRBD1 identical over 9 bases. The V gene end was trimmed by 4 bases and the J gene end by 2 bases; junction bases not matched to a gene: 8. The CDR3 extends over 16 amino acids. The germline V gene has CDR1 SGHTA and CDR2 FQGNSA.

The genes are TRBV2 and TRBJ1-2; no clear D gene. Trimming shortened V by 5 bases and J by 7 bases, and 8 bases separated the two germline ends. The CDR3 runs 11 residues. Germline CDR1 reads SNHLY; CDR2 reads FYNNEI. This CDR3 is CASSPRGGYTF. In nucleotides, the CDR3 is TGTGCCAGCAGTCCTCGGGGTGGCTACACCTTC.

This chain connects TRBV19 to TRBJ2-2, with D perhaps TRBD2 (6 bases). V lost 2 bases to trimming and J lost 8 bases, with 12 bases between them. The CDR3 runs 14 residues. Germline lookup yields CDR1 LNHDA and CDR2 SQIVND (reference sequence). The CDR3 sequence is CASSIPGARGELFF. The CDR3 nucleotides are TGTGCCAGTAGTATACCGGGAGCCCGGGGGGAGCTGTTTTTT.

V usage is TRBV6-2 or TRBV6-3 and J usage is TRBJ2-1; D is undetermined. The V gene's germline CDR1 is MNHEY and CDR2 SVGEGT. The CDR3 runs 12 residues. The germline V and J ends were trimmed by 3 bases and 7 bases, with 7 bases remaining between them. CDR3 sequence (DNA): TGTGCCAGCAGTTATCGGTATAATGAGCAGTTCTTC. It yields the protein CASSYRYNEQFF.

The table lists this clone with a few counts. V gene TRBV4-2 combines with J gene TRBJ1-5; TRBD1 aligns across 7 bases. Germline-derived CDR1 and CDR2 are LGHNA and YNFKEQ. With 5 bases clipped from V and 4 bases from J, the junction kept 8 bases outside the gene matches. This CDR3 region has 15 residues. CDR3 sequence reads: CASSDSGGANQPQHF. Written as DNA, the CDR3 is TGTGCCAGCAGCGACTCAGGGGGTGCGAATCAGCCCCAGCATTTT.

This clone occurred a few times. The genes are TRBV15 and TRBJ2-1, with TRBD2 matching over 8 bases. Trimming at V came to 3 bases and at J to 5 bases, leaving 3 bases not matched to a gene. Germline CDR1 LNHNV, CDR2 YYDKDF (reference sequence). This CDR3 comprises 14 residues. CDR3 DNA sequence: TGTGCCACCAGCAGGGGACTAGTAGACAATGAGCAGTTCTTC. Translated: CATSRGLVDNEQFF.

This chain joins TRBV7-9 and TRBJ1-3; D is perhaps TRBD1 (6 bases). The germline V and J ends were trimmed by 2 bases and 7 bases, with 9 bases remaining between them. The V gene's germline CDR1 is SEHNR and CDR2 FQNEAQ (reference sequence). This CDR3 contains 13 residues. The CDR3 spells CASSLNQGNTIYF. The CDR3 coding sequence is TGTGCCAGCAGCTTAAACCAGGGGAACACCATATATTTT.

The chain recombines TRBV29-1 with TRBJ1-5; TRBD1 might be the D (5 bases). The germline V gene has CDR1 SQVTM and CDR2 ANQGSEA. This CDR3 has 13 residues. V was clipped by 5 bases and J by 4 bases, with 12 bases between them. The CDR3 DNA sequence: TGCAGCGTTTTACAGGCAACGAATCAGCCCCAGCATTTT. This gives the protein CSVLQATNQPQHF.

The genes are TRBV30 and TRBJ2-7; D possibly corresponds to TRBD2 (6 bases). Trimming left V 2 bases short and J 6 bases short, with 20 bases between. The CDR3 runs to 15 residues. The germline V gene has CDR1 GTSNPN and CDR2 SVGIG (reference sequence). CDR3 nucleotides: TGTGCCTGGAGTCCCCGCCCGGGGCGGGGTTCCGAGCAGTACTTC. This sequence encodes CAWSPRPGRGSEQYF.

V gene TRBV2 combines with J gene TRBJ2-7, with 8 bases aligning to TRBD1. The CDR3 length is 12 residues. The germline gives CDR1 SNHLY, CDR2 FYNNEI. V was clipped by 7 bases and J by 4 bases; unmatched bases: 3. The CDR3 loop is CASMRQGYEQYF. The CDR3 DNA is TGTGCCAGCATGCGACAGGGGTACGAGCAGTACTTC.

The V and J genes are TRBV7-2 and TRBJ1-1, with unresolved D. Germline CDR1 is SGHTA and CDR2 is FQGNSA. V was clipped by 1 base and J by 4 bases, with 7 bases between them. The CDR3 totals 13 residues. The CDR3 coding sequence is TGTGCCAGCAGCTTAGATGTTAGCACTGAAGCTTTCTTT. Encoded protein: CASSLDVSTEAFF.

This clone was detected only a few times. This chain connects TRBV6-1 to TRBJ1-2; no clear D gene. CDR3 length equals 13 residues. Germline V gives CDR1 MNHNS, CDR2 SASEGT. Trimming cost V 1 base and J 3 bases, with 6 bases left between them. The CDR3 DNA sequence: TGTGCCAGCAGTGAAGACAGTCACTATGGCTACACCTTC. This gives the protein CASSEDSHYGYTF.

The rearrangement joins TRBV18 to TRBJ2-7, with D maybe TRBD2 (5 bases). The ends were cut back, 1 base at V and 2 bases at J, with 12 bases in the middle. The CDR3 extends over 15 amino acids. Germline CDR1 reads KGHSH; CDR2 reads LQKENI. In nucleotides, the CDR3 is TGTGCCAGCTCACCACAACTGGAGGATACCTACGAGCAGTACTTC. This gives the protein CASSPQLEDTYEQYF.

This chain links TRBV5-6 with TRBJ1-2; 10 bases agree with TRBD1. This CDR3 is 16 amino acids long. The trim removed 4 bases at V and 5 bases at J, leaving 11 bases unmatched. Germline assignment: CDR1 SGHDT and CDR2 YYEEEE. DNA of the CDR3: TGTGCCAGCAGCCCGGCTGGACAGGGGGAAGTGTATGGCTACACCTTC. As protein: CASSPAGQGEVYGYTF. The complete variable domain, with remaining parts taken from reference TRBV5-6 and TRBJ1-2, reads DAGVTQSPTHLIKTRGQQVTLRCSPKSGHDTVSWYQQALGQGPQFIFQYYEEEERQRGNFPDRFSGHQFPNYSSELNVNALLLGDSALYLCASSPAGQGEVYGYTFGSGTRLTVV.

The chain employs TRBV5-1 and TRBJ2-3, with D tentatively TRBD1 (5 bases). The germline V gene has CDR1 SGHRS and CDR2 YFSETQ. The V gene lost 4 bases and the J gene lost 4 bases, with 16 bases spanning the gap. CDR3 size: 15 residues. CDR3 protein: CASSPSGAAADTQYF. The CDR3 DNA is TGCGCCAGCAGCCCGTCTGGGGCCGCTGCAGATACGCAGTATTTT. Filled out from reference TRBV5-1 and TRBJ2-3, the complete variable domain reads KAGVTQTPRYLIKTRGQQVTLSCSPISGHRSVSWYQQTPGQGLQFLFEYFSETQRNKGNFPGRFSGRQFSNSRSEMNVSTLELGDSALYLCASSPSGAAADTQYFGPGTRLTVL.

CDR3 in DNA: TGCGCCAGCAGCTTAAATTTGGGACTATACAATGAGCAGTTCTTC. Translating it yields CASSLNLGLYNEQFF. The rearrangement links TRBV5-1 to TRBJ2-1; the match to TRBD2 covers 7 bases. CDR1 is SGHRS, CDR2 YFSETQ, per germline. The junction had 6 bases not matched to a gene; V was cut back by 2 bases and J by 4 bases. This CDR3 region has 15 residues.

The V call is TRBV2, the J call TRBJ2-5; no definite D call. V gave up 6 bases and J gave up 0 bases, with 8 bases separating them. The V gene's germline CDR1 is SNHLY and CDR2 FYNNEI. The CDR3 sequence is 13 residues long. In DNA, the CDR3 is TGTGCCAGCAGACAGCTATACCAAGAGACCCAGTACTTC. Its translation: CASRQLYQETQYF.

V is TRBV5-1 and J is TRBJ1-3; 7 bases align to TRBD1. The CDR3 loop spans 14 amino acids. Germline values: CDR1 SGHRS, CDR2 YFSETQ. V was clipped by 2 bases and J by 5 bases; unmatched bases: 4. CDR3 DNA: TGCGCCAGCAGCTTAACAGGGGAGAGAAACACCATATATTTT. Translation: CASSLTGERNTIYF.